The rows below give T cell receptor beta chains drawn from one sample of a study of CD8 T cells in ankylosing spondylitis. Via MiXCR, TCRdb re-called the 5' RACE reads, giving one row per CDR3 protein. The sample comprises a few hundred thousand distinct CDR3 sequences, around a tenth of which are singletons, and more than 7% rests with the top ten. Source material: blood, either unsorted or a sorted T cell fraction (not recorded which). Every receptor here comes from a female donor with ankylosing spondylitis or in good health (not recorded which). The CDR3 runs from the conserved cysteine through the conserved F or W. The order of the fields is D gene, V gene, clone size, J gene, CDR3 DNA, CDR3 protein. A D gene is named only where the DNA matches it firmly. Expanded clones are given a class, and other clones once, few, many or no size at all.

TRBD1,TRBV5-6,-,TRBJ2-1,TGTGCCAGCAGCTTGGCCGACAGGGGTCGAGAGCAGTTCTTC,CASSLADRGREQFF
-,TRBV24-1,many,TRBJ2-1,TGTGCCACCAGTGACCTCTACAATGAGCAGTTCTTC,CATSDLYNEQFF
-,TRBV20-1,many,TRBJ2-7,TGCAGTGCTAGGGGGAGGATGGGTTTGGACGAGCAGTACTTC,CSARGRMGLDEQYF
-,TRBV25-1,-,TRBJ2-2,TGTGCCAGCAGTGGAAGGGTCGGAGTCACCGGGGAGCTGTTTTTT,CASSGRVGVTGELFF
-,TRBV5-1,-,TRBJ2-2,TGCGCCAGCAGCTTGGACGTTCTCTCGAACACCGGGGAGCTGTTTTTT,CASSLDVLSNTGELFF
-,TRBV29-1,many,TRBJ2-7,TGCAGCGTTGGACGTCACCGCTCCTACGAGCAGTACTTC,CSVGRHRSYEQYF
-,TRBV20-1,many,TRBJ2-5,TGCAGTGCTGGAGGGACCGGGGAGACCCAGTACTTC,CSAGGTGETQYF
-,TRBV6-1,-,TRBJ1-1,TGTGCCAGCAGCCAAACGCCGGGACAATCGACTGAAGCTTTCTTT,CASSQTPGQSTEAFF
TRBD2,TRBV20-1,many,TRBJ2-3,TGCAGTGCGGAAAAGCGGGAGCATCATACGCAGTATTTT,CSAEKREHHTQYF
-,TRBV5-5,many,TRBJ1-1,TGTGCCAGCACCTGGGACAAAACTGAAGCTTTCTTT,CASTWDKTEAFF
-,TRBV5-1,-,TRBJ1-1,TGCGCCAGCAGTTTGGCCGAGGGGGGGAACACTGAAGCTTTCTTT,CASSLAEGGNTEAFF
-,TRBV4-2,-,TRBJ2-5,TGTGCCAGCAGCAGGGGGGCTATCCAAGAGACCCAGTACTTC,CASSRGAIQETQYF
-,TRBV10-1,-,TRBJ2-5,TGCGCCAGCAGTGAGACGGAGGGTTCGTACGAGACCCAGTACTTC,CASSETEGSYETQYF
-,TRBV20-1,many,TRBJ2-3,TGCAGTGCTAGACGAGGAGCGCGCGGGACTAGCACAGATACGCAGTATTTT,CSARRGARGTSTDTQYF
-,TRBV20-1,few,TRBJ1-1,TGCAGTGCTAGGTCGGTGGGTTGGAACACTGAAGCTTTCTTT,CSARSVGWNTEAFF
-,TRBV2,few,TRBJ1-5,TGTGCCAGCAGCAGCGGGGGGGGATACAATCAGCCCCAGCATTTT,CASSSGGGYNQPQHF
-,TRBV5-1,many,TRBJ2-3,TGCGCCAGCAGCGAGTTGGGAAGCACAGATACGCAGTATTTT,CASSELGSTDTQYF
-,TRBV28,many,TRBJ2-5,TGTGCCAGCAGCACCAGGGGGGGTACTCAAGAGACCCAGTACTTC,CASSTRGGTQETQYF
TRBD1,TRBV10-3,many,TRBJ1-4,TGTGCCATCAGTGGGGGACAGGGGGAAAAACTGTTTTTT,CAISGGQGEKLFF
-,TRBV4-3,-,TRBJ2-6,TGCGCCAGCAGTCCCCAGGGGGCCAACGTCCTGACTTTC,CASSPQGANVLTF